This TCR beta chain was captured by sequencing in a study of T cell responses to AZD1222 COVID-19 vaccine. General observations from the study: Females outnumbered males among donors, who were mostly white British; clonal diversity was possibly underestimated. Spike-specific TCRs gained breadth and depth after people received two AZD1222 doses. Without day 14 samples, only post-peak T cell repertoires were studied.

Repertoires were generated with immunoSEQ multiplex PCR, while TCRdb's copy carries only in-frame clones and drops some. The table records under 150,000 clones, about 79% of them present only once. The CDR3 has 16 amino acids. The V end was cut by 3 bases, the J end by 11 bases, with 22 bases between. Per the germline V gene, CDR1 is KGHDR and CDR2 is SFDVKD. The table lists this clone with a few counts. No antigen is known for it. The sample in question was peripheral blood, obtained 28 days after the second AZD1222 dose. The source is an adult who received the AZD1222 COVID-19 vaccine. V and J are TRBV24-1 and TRBJ2-1; TRBD1 is a possible D gene (6 bases). The CDR3 DNA follows: TGTGCCACCAGTGATCCACCAGGACAGTTTACGGGACAGCAGTTCTTC. This sequence encodes CATSDPPGQFTGQQFF.